This T cell receptor beta chain was recorded in a study of blood T cell repertoires in COVID-19. Here immunoSEQ multiplex PCR was the method, and the copy in TCRdb shows in-frame clones only, minus some. Found here are a few hundred thousand clones, approximately 85% of them singletons; the top ten hold approximately 10%. The material sequenced was peripheral blood. This receptor was taken from a woman in her 70s with acute or convalescent COVID-19.

The CDR3 region has the DNA TGTGCCAGCACCCAGGCAGGGGCCTACAATGAGCAGTTCTTC. Translated, it gives CASTQAGAYNEQFF. The chain couples TRBV6-5 to TRBJ2-1, with D perhaps matching TRBD1 (6 bases). The CDR3 has 14 amino acids. The germline V gene has CDR1 MNHEY and CDR2 SVGAGI. Trimming cost V 7 bases and J 2 bases, with 12 bases left between them.